The 17 T cell receptor beta chains presented below share a single source sample, sequenced in a study of fetal regulatory T cell absence and autoimmunity. Data came from immunoSEQ multiplex PCR; TCRdb stores just in-frame clones and leaves some out. Seen here are some 50,000 clones, approximately 80% observed once, and the top ten hold 0.41%. The sequencing input was cord blood. These TCRs come from a newborn boy with IPEX syndrome.

The chain links TRBV2 to TRBJ1-1, with D maybe TRBD1 (5 bases). V was pared by 5 bases and J by 9 bases, with 13 bases between. CDR1 SNHLY and CDR2 FYNNEI come from the germline V gene. CDR3 size: 12 residues. The CDR3 DNA reads TGTGCCAGCAGTCTCCAGGGCACCCAAGCTTTCTTT. This gives the protein CASSLQGTQAFF.

The chain carries TRBV7-9 and TRBJ2-5; D might be TRBD1 (5 bases). The V end lost 4 bases, the J end lost 5 bases, and 17 bases lay between the germline ends. CDR3 length: 15 amino acids. The V gene's germline CDR1 is SEHNR and CDR2 FQNEAQ (reference sequence). This CDR3 is CASSSWTEAGETQYF. In nucleotides, the CDR3 is TGTGCCAGCAGCTCGTGGACCGAGGCAGGGGAGACCCAGTACTTC.

This clone was detected only once. A junction end diverges from the germline sequence, so it may reflect a read error. The V call is TRBV27, the J call TRBJ2-7; 9 bases fit TRBD1. In germline, CDR1 is MNHEY, CDR2 SMNVEV (reference sequence). The CDR3 loop spans 15 amino acids. The CDR3 loop reads CASRLKGTGSYEQYF. CDR3 coding DNA: TGTGCCAGCCGTTTAAAAGGGACAGGGAGCTACGAGCAGTACTTC.

This chain uses TRBV9 with TRBJ2-5; D remains unclear. This CDR3 spans 15 amino acids. Trimming stripped 0 bases from V and 2 bases from J, with 11 bases between. The germline CDR1 and CDR2 sequences are SGDLS and YYNGEE. The CDR3 loop is CASSVEGLAQETQYF. Written as DNA, the CDR3 is TGTGCCAGCAGCGTAGAGGGTTTGGCTCAAGAGACCCAGTACTTC.

The rearrangement links TRBV6-1 to TRBJ1-1; D may be TRBD1 (6 bases). CDR1 is MNHNS, CDR2 SASEGT, per germline. The V and J ends lost 2 bases and 0 bases respectively, with 16 bases between them. This CDR3 region has 17 residues. The CDR3 here is CASSEFPGAPMNTEAFF. The CDR3 coding sequence is TGTGCCAGCAGTGAATTCCCGGGGGCACCAATGAACACTGAAGCTTTCTTT.

This clone came up once. This sequence joins TRBV21-1 and TRBJ2-1; TRBD1, as called in the table, went unchecked against the DNA. TRBV21-1 constitutes a pseudogene. CDR3 length equals 15 residues. In DNA form, the CDR3 reads TGTGCCAGCAGCAAAGCGGGACAGGGGTACAATGAGCAGTTCTTC. Translating it yields CASSKAGQGYNEQFF.

This rearrangement joins TRBV29-1 to TRBJ1-5, with a possible D match to TRBD1 (6 bases). In germline, CDR1 is SQVTM, CDR2 ANQGSEA. With 7 bases removed from V and 6 bases from J, the gap between germline ends came to 16 bases. CDR3 size: 13 residues. The CDR3 here is CSAGQGSGQPQHF. The CDR3 bases are TGCAGCGCAGGTCAGGGGTCCGGTCAGCCCCAGCATTTT.

The chain couples TRBV11-2 to TRBJ2-3; TRBD1 or TRBD2 may be the D gene (5 bases each). Germline CDR1 is SGHAT and CDR2 is FQNNGV. The CDR3 is 18 amino acids. Deletions cut 2 bases from V and 4 bases from J, with 22 bases between. The CDR3, as DNA: TGTGCCAGCAGCTTACCCAGTAGGGACCCATGGGGCGCAGATACGCAGTATTTT. It is translated as CASSLPSRDPWGADTQYF. The full variable domain, in which reference TRBV11-2 and TRBJ2-3 provide the parts outside the CDR3, is EAGVAQSPRYKIIEKRQSVAFWCNPISGHATLYWYQQILGQGPKLLIQFQNNGVVDDSQLPKDRFSAERLKGVDSTLKIQPAKLEDSAVYLCASSLPSRDPWGADTQYFGPGTRLTVL.

This chain uses TRBV30 with TRBJ1-3; possibly TRBD1 for D (5 bases). The length of the CDR3 is 14 residues. With 1 base removed from V and 3 bases from J, the gap between germline ends came to 10 bases. Germline lookup yields CDR1 GTSNPN and CDR2 SVGIG (reference sequence). CDR3: CAWSGQLFGNTIYF. The CDR3 DNA follows: TGTGCCTGGAGTGGACAGCTTTTTGGAAACACCATATATTTT.

The chain employs TRBV15 and TRBJ2-5; either TRBD1 or TRBD2 may supply D (5 bases each). Deletions cut 1 base from V and 14 bases from J, with 23 bases between. CDR3 length: 15 amino acids. Germline CDR1 reads LNHNV; CDR2 reads YYDKDF (reference sequence). The CDR3 DNA reads as TGTGCCACCAGCAGAGCCGTGAGGGGCTGTTCGCTAAAATACTTC. Translating gives CATSRAVRGCSLKYF.

This chain joins TRBV19 and TRBJ2-3, with D maybe TRBD2 (6 bases). Germline CDR1 and CDR2: LNHDA and SQIVND (reference sequence). The CDR3 extends over 16 amino acids. V was clipped by 5 bases and J by 4 bases, with 19 bases between them. The CDR3 DNA reads as TGTGCCAGTAGTTCAACAGCGGGCCTCCCCCCAGATACGCAGTATTTT. It codes for CASSSTAGLPPDTQYF. The entire variable domain, with the rest obtained from reference TRBV19 and TRBJ2-3, is as follows: DGGITQSPKYLFRKEGQNVTLSCEQNLNHDAMYWYRQDPGQGLRLIYYSQIVNDFQKGDIAEGYSVSREKKESFPLTVTSAQKNPTAFYLCASSSTAGLPPDTQYFGPGTRLTVL.

This chain connects TRBV7-6 to TRBJ2-2; TRBD2 matches at 12 bases. V shed 2 bases and J 2 bases; nucleotides not matched to a gene: 3. Germline CDR1 SGHVS, CDR2 FNYEAQ. The length of the CDR3 is 17 residues. DNA of the CDR3: TGTGCCAGCAGCTTACTAGCGGGGGGGCAAAACACCGGGGAGCTGTTTTTT. Amino acid sequence: CASSLLAGGQNTGELFF.

The table lists this clone with a few counts. V usage is TRBV7-2 and J usage is TRBJ2-5, with a tentative D call TRBD2 (6 bases). The ends were cut back, 5 bases at V and 5 bases at J, with 18 bases in the middle. The CDR3 is 15 residues long. Per the germline V gene, CDR1 is SGHTA and CDR2 is FQGNSA. DNA for the CDR3: TGTGCCAGCAGCCCGGGAGTAGGGGAGTGGGAGACCCAGTACTTC. Its translation is CASSPGVGEWETQYF. Using reference TRBV7-2 and TRBJ2-5 for the parts outside the CDR3, the full variable domain is GAGVSQSPSNKVTEKGKDVELRCDPISGHTALYWYRQSLGQGLEFLIYFQGNSAPDKSGLPSDRFSAERTGGSVSTLTIQRTQQEDSAVYLCASSPGVGEWETQYFGPGTRLLVL.

CDR3 DNA sequence: TGTGCCAGCAGCTTATACCCTAGCGGGGGGACATCCTACAATGAGCAGTTCTTC. Translation: CASSLYPSGGTSYNEQFF. This chain joins TRBV7-6 and TRBJ2-1, with TRBD2 matching 11 bases. After removal of 2 bases from V and 1 base from J, the junction contained 7 bases not matched to a gene. This CDR3 is 18 amino acids long. The germline CDR1 and CDR2 sequences are SGHVS and FNYEAQ.

The gene calls are TRBV13 and TRBJ2-7, with no clear D. CDR1 and CDR2 (germline): PRHDT, FYEKMQ (reference sequence). The CDR3 runs 12 residues. V lost 6 bases, J lost 3 bases, and 9 bases lay in between. CDR3 DNA sequence: TGTGCCAGCAGTCAATGGGGCTACGAGCAGTACTTC. It specifies CASSQWGYEQYF. Supplemented by reference TRBV13 and TRBJ2-7, the full variable domain reads AAGVIQSPRHLIKEKRETATLKCYPIPRHDTVYWYQQGPGQDPQFLISFYEKMQSDKGSIPDRFSAQQFSDYHSELNMSSLELGDSALYFCASSQWGYEQYFGPGTRLTVT.

Only one count was recorded for this clone. The CDR3 protein is CASSPVQGTNIWEQYF. The CDR3 region has the DNA TGTGCCAGCAGCCCTGTACAGGGGACAAATATATGGGAGCAGTACTTC. V gene TRBV27 combines with J gene TRBJ2-7; 7 bases are shared with TRBD1. The germline gives CDR1 MNHEY, CDR2 SMNVEV (reference sequence). The trim removed 6 bases at V and 7 bases at J, leaving 18 bases unmatched. This CDR3 spans 16 amino acids.

This clone was counted between two and nine times. The chain couples TRBV5-1 to TRBJ1-2, with TRBD1 identical over 7 bases. The germline V gene encodes CDR1 SGHRS and CDR2 YFSETQ. Trimming at V came to 2 bases and at J to 6 bases, leaving 4 bases not matched to a gene. The CDR3 runs to 13 residues. This CDR3 is CASSFAGGDGYTF. The DNA of the CDR3 is TGCGCCAGCAGCTTTGCAGGGGGGGATGGCTACACCTTC.